This TCR beta chain came from a study of naive and memory T cell subsets. Study findings and constraints: Possibly reflecting memory cells re-expressing CD45RA, a few larger clonotypes occurred in naive repertoires, especially CD8.

Notes on this clonotype: The antigen is not known.

The CDR3 runs 16 residues. The V end lost 2 bases, the J end lost 2 bases, and 13 bases lay between the germline ends. CDR1 is LGHDT, CDR2 YNNKEL, per germline (reference sequence). An equimolar mix of two oligonucleotides served as the beta constant-region primer for TRBC1 and TRBC2. Nested alpha and beta constant-region primers with the SP2 primer drove four PCR rounds on ligated cDNA. MiXCR, applied by TCRdb to the UMI-ligation and nested PCR reads, yields one record per CDR3 protein. The top ten clones hold 0.11% of a sample with approximately 140,000 distinct CDR3 sequences, approximately 22% of them seen once.

The chain recombines TRBV3-1 with TRBJ2-1; D might be TRBD2 (6 bases). The TCR was taken from a human donor in good health. Specimen: naive CD4+ T cells from blood. CDR3 DNA sequence: TGTGCCAGCAGCCAACCACTAGCTACGGCCTACAATGAGCAGTTCTTC. Amino acids: CASSQPLATAYNEQFF.